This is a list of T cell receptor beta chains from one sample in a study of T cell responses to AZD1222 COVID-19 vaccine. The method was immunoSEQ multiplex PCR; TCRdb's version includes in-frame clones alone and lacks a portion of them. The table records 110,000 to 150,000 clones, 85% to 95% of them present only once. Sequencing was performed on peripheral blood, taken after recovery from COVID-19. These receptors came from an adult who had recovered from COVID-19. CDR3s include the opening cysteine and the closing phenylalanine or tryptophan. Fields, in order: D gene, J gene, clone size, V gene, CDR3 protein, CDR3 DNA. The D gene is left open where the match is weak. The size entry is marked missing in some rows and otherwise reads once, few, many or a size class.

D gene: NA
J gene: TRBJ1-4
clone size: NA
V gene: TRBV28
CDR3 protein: CASSLVTTNEKLFF
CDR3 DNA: TGTGCCAGCAGTTTGGTAACAACTAATGAAAAACTGTTTTTT

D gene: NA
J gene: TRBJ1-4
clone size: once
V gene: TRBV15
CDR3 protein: CATSRDGGATNEKLFF
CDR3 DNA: TGTGCCACCAGCAGAGATGGGGGTGCAACTAATGAAAAACTGTTTTTT

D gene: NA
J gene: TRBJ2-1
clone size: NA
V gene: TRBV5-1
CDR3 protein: CASSATYNEQFF
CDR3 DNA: TGCGCCAGCAGCGCCACCTACAATGAGCAGTTCTTC

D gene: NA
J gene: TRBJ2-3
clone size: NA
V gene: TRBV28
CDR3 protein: CASTRDPTDTQYF
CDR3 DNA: TGTGCCAGCACGCGGGACCCCACAGATACGCAGTATTTT

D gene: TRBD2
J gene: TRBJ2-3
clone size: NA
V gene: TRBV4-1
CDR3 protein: CASSQDLTASGAASTDTQYF
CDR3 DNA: TGCGCCAGCAGCCAAGATCTTACGGCTAGCGGAGCAGCTAGCACAGATACGCAGTATTTT

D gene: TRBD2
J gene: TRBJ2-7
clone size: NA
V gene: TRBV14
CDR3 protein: CASSQLSGNSYEQYF
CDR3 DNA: TGTGCCAGCAGCCAACTGAGCGGGAACTCCTACGAGCAGTACTTC

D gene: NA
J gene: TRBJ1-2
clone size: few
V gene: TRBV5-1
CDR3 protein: CASSPDSTNYGYTF
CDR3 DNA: TGCGCCAGCAGCCCGGACAGTACTAACTATGGCTACACCTTC

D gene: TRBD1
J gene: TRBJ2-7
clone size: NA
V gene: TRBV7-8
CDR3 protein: CASSLGSGGLYEQYF
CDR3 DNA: TGTGCCAGCAGCTTAGGTTCAGGGGGCTTGTACGAGCAGTACTTC

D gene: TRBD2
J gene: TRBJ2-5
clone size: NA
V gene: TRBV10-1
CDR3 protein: CASSESKAGSEETQYF
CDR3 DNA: TGCGCCAGCAGTGAGTCAAAAGCGGGGTCGGAAGAGACCCAGTACTTC

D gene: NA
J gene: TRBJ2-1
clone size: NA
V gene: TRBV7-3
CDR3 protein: CASSRARYNEQFF
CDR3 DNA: TGTGCCAGCAGCCGCGCACGGTACAATGAGCAGTTCTTC

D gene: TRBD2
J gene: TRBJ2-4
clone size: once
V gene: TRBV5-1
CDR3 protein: CASSFGPRAGDIQYF
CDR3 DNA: TGCGCCAGCAGCTTCGGGCCTCGGGCGGGAGACATTCAGTACTTC

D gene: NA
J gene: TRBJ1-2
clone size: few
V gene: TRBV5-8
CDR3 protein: CASSLWVGKAGHGYTF
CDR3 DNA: TGTGCCAGCAGCTTGTGGGTGGGAAAGGCCGGCCATGGCTACACCTTC

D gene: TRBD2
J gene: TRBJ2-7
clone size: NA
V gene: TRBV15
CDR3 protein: CATSRLSGSLSYEQYF
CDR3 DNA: TGTGCCACCAGCAGGCTAAGCGGGAGTCTATCCTACGAGCAGTACTTC

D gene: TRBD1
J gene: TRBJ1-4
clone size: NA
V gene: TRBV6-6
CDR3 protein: CASSIGQAGGEKLFF
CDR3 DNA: TGTGCCAGCAGTATCGGACAGGCGGGAGGCGAAAAACTGTTTTTT

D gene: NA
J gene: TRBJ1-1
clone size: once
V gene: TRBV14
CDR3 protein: CASSPADGRGNTEAFF
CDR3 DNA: TGTGCCAGCAGCCCCGCCGACGGGAGAGGAAACACTGAAGCTTTCTTT

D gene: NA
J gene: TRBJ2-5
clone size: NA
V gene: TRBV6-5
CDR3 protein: CASRRGNSGSETQYF
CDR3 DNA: TGTGCCAGCAGACGGGGAAATAGTGGGAGCGAGACCCAGTACTTC

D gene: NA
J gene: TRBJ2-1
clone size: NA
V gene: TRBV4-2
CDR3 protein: CASSQVQVYEQFF
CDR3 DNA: TGTGCCAGCAGCCAAGTCCAAGTCTATGAGCAGTTCTTC

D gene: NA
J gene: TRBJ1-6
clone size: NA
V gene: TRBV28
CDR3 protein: CASSSRPWENSPLHF
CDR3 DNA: TGTGCCAGCAGTTCCCGCCCTTGGGAGAATTCACCCCTCCACTTT

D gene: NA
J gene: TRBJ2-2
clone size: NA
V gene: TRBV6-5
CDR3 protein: CASSTQWNGGELFF
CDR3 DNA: TGTGCCAGCAGTACTCAGTGGAACGGCGGGGAGCTGTTTTTT

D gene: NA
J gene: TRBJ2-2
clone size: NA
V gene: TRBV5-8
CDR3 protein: CASSLYKRTGELFF
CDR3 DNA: TGTGCCAGCAGCTTGTATAAGCGCACCGGGGAGCTGTTTTTT

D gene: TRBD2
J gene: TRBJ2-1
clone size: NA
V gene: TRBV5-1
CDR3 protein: CASSLIGEGYNEQFF
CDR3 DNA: TGCGCCAGCAGCTTAATCGGGGAGGGCTACAATGAGCAGTTCTTC

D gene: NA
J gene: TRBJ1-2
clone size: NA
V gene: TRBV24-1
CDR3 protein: CATSDGDTYGYTF
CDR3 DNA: TGTGCCACCAGTGATGGAGATACCTATGGCTACACCTTC

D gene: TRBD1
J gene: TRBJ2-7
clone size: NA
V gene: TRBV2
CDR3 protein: CARGAGTGGAEQYF
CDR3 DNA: TGTGCCAGGGGGGCCGGGACAGGGGGCGCCGAGCAGTACTTC

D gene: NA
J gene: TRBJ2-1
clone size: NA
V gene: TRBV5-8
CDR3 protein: CASSLARGNEQFF
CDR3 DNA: TGTGCCAGCAGCTTGGCCCGAGGGAATGAGCAGTTCTTC

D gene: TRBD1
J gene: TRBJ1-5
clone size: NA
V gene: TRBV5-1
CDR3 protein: CASSLAPQGGSNQPQHF
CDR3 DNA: TGCGCCAGCAGCTTGGCCCCACAGGGGGGGAGCAATCAGCCCCAGCATTTT

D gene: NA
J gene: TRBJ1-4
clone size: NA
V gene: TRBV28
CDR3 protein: CASSFVWGTNEKLFF
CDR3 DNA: TGTGCCAGCAGTTTTGTTTGGGGAACTAATGAAAAACTGTTTTTT

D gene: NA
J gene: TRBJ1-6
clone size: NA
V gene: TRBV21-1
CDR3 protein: CASSKFPGTFPLHF
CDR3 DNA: TGTGCCAGCAGCAAATTCCCGGGGACCTTTCCCCTCCACTTT

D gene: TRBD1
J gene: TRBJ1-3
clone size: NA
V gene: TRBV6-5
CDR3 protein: CASRRTGEGGNTIYF
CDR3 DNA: TGTGCCAGCAGACGGACAGGAGAAGGGGGAAACACCATATATTTT

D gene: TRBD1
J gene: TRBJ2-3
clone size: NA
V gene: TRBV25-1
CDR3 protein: CASHRTGQVTDTQYF
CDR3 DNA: TGTGCCAGCCATAGGACAGGTCAAGTCACAGATACGCAGTATTTT

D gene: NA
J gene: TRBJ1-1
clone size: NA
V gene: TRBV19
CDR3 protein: CASSIGRGDTEAFF
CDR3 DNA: TGTGCCAGTAGTATAGGAAGGGGTGACACTGAAGCTTTCTTT

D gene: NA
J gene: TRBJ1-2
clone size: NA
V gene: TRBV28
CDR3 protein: CASSLGSPNYGYTF
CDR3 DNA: TGTGCCAGCAGTTTGGGCAGCCCTAACTATGGCTACACCTTC

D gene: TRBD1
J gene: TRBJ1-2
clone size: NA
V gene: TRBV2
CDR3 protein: CASSEGQGRYGYTF
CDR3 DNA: TGTGCCAGCAGTGAAGGACAGGGGAGGTATGGCTACACCTTC

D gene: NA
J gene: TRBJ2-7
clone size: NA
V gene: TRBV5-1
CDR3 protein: CASSLDTRGTSYEQYF
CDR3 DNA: TGCGCCAGCAGCCTGGACACGCGGGGAACCTCCTACGAGCAGTACTTC